A single sample is the source of the 21 T cell receptor beta chains below, sequenced in a study of tissue T cells after allogeneic stem cell transplantation. Using immunoSEQ multiplex PCR, the repertoire was profiled, and TCRdb retains in-frame clones only, with some absent. The data hold fewer than 5,000 clones, with roughly 53% observed a single time. The time point was: mouse harvest day 7 after allogeneic transplant. Tail vein injection delivered 10^7 T-cell-depleted bone marrow cells and 10^6 splenic CD5+ T cells. Sequencing input: gut tissue. These receptors all come from a female BALB/c mouse given C57BL/6 T cells with graft-versus-host disease after an allogeneic hematopoietic cell transplant.

A word on this clone: Mouse names are used for the genes. The CDR3 end falls 1 residue outside the read, so it is completed with the germline J gene. The chain employs TRBV26 and TRBJ2-1, with TRBD1 identical over 7 bases. CDR1 is KGHPV, CDR2 FQNQEV, per germline (reference sequence). This CDR3 is built from 14 residues. The ends lost 5 bases at V and 1 base at J; junction bases unmatched: 2. The CDR3 is CASSWDRNYAEQFF. CDR3 bases read: TGTGCCAGCAGTTGGGACAGAAACTATGCTGAGCAGTTC. The entire variable domain, with the rest obtained from reference TRBV26 and TRBJ2-1, is as follows: NSKVIQTPRYLVKGQGQKAKMRCIPEKGHPVVFWYQQNKNNEFKFLINFQNQEVLQQIDMTEKRFSAECPSNSPCSLEIQSSEAGDSALYLCASSWDRNYAEQFFGPGTRLTVL.

Comment on this clone: All gene names here are mouse names. The read stops 1 residue short of the end of the CDR3; the missing end is completed from the germline J gene. The V and J genes are TRBV17 and TRBJ1-1, with TRBD1 as a possible D gene (5 bases). In germline, CDR1 is MNHDT, CDR2 YYDKIL. CDR3 length equals 12 residues. Trimming pared 6 bases from V and 6 bases from J, leaving 11 bases between. This CDR3 is CASRGQGPEVFF. The CDR3 bases that were read are TGTGCTAGCAGGGGGCAGGGCCCAGAAGTCTTC.

A note on this clone: Gene names follow the mouse nomenclature. The read terminates 1 residue ahead of where the CDR3 ends, so the germline J gene completes it. The V and J genes are TRBV17 and TRBJ1-1; D not certain. V lost 0 bases and J 3 bases, leaving 5 bases between the germline ends. CDR1 and CDR2 from the germline V gene are MNHDT and YYDKIL. This CDR3 contains 13 residues. This chain's CDR3 is CASSRDQDTEVFF. Partial CDR3 DNA: TGTGCTAGCAGTAGAGATCAGGACACAGAAGTCTTC.

A note on this clone: Gene and germline names: mouse. The read comes to an end 1 residue before the CDR3 does, leaving the germline J gene to fill in the end. The genes are TRBV12-2 and TRBJ2-3, with 7 bases matching TRBD1. Germline values: CDR1 SGHLS, CDR2 HYDKME. The CDR3 runs to 14 residues. Germline trimming cut 4 bases from V and 0 bases from J; bases unmatched to any gene: 3. The CDR3 bases that were read are TGTGCCAGCTCCCGGGACAGTAGTGCAGAAACGCTGTAT. Protein: CASSRDSSAETLY. The entire CDR3 protein reads CASSRDSSAETLYF.

About this clone: Gene names refer to mouse genes. The CDR3 goes on 1 residue after the read ends, and that part is filled in from the germline J gene. The rearrangement joins TRBV3 to TRBJ1-1; 8 bases are shared with TRBD1. The CDR3 is 14 residues long. Unmatched junction bases numbered 2, after V lost 5 bases and J lost 0 bases. Germline V gene sequence: CDR1 SNHLY, CDR2 FYNGKV (reference sequence). CDR3: CASSQTGANTEVFF. The CDR3 bases that were read are TGTGCCAGCAGCCAGACAGGGGCAAACACAGAAGTCTTC. Supplemented by reference TRBV3 and TRBJ1-1, the full variable domain reads GPKVLQIPSHQIIDMGQMVTLNCDPVSNHLYFYWYKQILGQQMEFLVNFYNGKVMEKSKLFKDQFSVERPDGSYFTLKIQPTALEDSAVYFCASSQTGANTEVFFGKGTRLTVV.

On this clone itself: The germline and genes are mouse ones. The read terminates 1 residue before the CDR3 end, so the remaining end is supplied by the germline J gene. The V call is TRBV12-2, the J call TRBJ2-4; maybe TRBD1 (7 bases). Germline CDR1 is SGHLS and CDR2 is HYDKME. The CDR3 has 13 residues. V lost 1 base and J lost 5, with 9 bases in between. CDR3 sequence reads: CASSLGGANTLYF. The CDR3 bases that were read are TGTGCCAGCTCTCTAGGGGGCGCAAACACCTTGTAC.

A remark on this clone: The listed genes are named as in mouse. The CDR3 end is not reached by the read, which stops 1 residue before it; the germline J gene fills it in. This chain uses TRBV26 with TRBJ2-1, with D tentatively TRBD1 (5 bases). With 4 bases removed from V and 7 bases from J, the gap between germline ends came to 11 bases. Germline-derived CDR1 and CDR2 are KGHPV and FQNQEV (reference sequence). CDR3 size: 13 residues. The CDR3 sequence: CASSQGHGAEQFF. The covered CDR3 bases are TGTGCCAGCAGTCAAGGACATGGGGCTGAGCAGTTC. Combining the CDR3 with reference TRBV26 and TRBJ2-1 gives the whole variable domain NSKVIQTPRYLVKGQGQKAKMRCIPEKGHPVVFWYQQNKNNEFKFLINFQNQEVLQQIDMTEKRFSAECPSNSPCSLEIQSSEAGDSALYLCASSQGHGAEQFFGPGTRLTVL.

With respect to this clone: The listed genes are named as in mouse. The CDR3 end lies 1 residue beyond the end of the read and is filled in from the germline J gene. The chain carries TRBV13-2 and TRBJ2-3; TRBD1 matches at 7 bases. V was pared by 4 bases and J by 4 bases, with 6 bases of the junction left unmatched. CDR1 is NNHNN, CDR2 SYGAGS, per germline (reference sequence). The CDR3 is 14 amino acids. The CDR3 sequence: CASGPRQGSETLYF. CDR3 DNA (partial): TGTGCCAGCGGTCCCCGACAGGGTTCAGAAACGCTGTAT.

This clone has more than one count but fewer than ten. Germline and genes here are mouse. The CDR3 end falls 1 residue outside the read, so it is completed with the germline J gene. The V gene is TRBV2, the J gene TRBJ2-7; D ambiguous. The CDR3 runs to 13 residues. Looked up from germline, CDR1 is LGHNA and CDR2 is YSYQKL. The V and J ends lost 8 bases and 4 bases respectively, with 15 bases between them. Here the CDR3 reads CASGLGKAYEQYF. CDR3 bases read: TGTGCCAGCGGGCTAGGGAAGGCTTATGAACAGTAC.

This clone has a single count. The germline and genes are mouse ones. Read sequence stops 1 residue before the CDR3 end, and the germline J gene provides the missing end. V gene TRBV26 combines with J gene TRBJ2-2, with D possibly TRBD2 on 7 matching bases. V lost 1 base and J lost 4, with 13 bases in between. Germline CDR1 KGHPV, CDR2 FQNQEV (reference sequence). The CDR3 contains 16 residues. The covered CDR3 bases are TGTGCCAGCAGTCTGTGGGGGGCGCACGGCACCGGGCAGCTCTAC. Amino acids: CASSLWGAHGTGQLY. The entire CDR3 protein reads CASSLWGAHGTGQLYF.

Concerning this clone itself: Genes here carry mouse names. The CDR3 end falls 1 residue outside the read, so it is completed with the germline J gene. The chain employs TRBV19 and TRBJ1-3, with D hard to call. The CDR3 has 15 amino acids. Per the germline V gene, CDR1 is FNHDT and CDR2 is SITEND (reference sequence). Trimming took 0 bases from V and 0 from J, leaving 7 bases between them. The chain's CDR3 is CASSIAAVSGNTLYF. CDR3 bases read: TGTGCCAGCAGTATAGCGGCCGTTTCTGGAAATACGCTCTAT.

A note on this clone: Mouse germline and gene names are used. The CDR3 end falls 1 residue outside the read, so it is completed with the germline J gene. This sequence joins TRBV14 and TRBJ2-5, with 9 nucleotides matching TRBD2. V lost 2 bases, J lost 0 bases, and 1 base stayed unmatched. The CDR3 totals 15 residues. Germline values: CDR1 SGHDT, CDR2 FRDEAV. CDR3 residues: CASSLWGGNQDTQYF. The covered CDR3 bases are TGTGCCAGCAGTTTATGGGGGGGCAACCAAGACACCCAGTAC.

A remark on this clone: Genes here carry mouse names. The read ends 1 residue early relative to the CDR3; the germline J gene fills the gap. The V call is TRBV13-1, the J call TRBJ2-5; 10 bases align to TRBD1. Germline lookup yields CDR1 NSHNY and CDR2 SYGAGN. The CDR3 is 15 residues long. Trimming removed 4 bases from V and 0 bases from J; junction bases left unmatched: 2. Partial CDR3 DNA: TGTGCCAGCAGTCTGGGACAGGGGAACCAAGACACCCAGTAC. This gives the protein CASSLGQGNQDTQY. In full, the CDR3 reads CASSLGQGNQDTQYF.

With respect to this clone: Mouse gene names apply. Read coverage stops 1 residue before the CDR3 terminus; the germline J gene supplies the remainder. The V call is TRBV3, the J call TRBJ2-5; 11 positions agree with TRBD1. Germline trimming cut 3 bases from V and 5 bases from J; bases unmatched to any gene: 1. Germline CDR1 is SNHLY and CDR2 is FYNGKV (reference sequence). The CDR3 contains 14 residues. This chain's CDR3 is CASSLGQGGDTQYF. Partial CDR3 DNA: TGTGCCAGCAGCTTGGGACAGGGGGGAGACACCCAGTAC.

Worth noting for this clone: The genes and germline here are from mouse. The observed sequence ends 1 residue before the CDR3 terminus, with the missing tail filled in from the germline J gene. This chain uses TRBV19 with TRBJ1-1, with TRBD1 as a possible D gene (6 bases). Germline V gives CDR1 FNHDT, CDR2 SITEND (reference sequence). The CDR3 length is 15 residues. V gave up 4 bases and J gave up 1 base, with 14 bases separating them. The CDR3: CASSLRDNQNTEVFF. The sequenced part of the CDR3 DNA is TGTGCCAGCAGTTTAAGGGACAATCAAAACACAGAAGTCTTC.

This clone has just a few counts. Each gene name is a mouse one. The read finishes 1 residue shy of the CDR3 end, and the germline J gene is used to complete it. V and J are TRBV20 and TRBJ1-4, with D hard to call. The CDR3 is 13 amino acids. From germline, CDR1 is GFQATS and CDR2 STVNSAI. Trimming took off 2 bases at V and 0 bases at J, with 4 bases between the two ends. Partial CDR3 DNA: TGTGGTGCTAGGAAAGTTTCCAACGAAAGATTATTT. It specifies CGARKVSNERLF. The entire CDR3 sequence reads CGARKVSNERLFF.

As concerns this clone: Germline and genes here are mouse. The sequence runs out 1 residue before the end of the CDR3; the remainder is reconstructed from the germline J gene. This same CDR3 is encoded by further DNA sequences in the sample. The V call is TRBV16, the J call TRBJ1-1; weak D call: TRBD1 (5 bases). The CDR3 sequence is 14 residues long. The V end lost 1 base, the J end lost 1 base, and 7 bases lay between the germline ends. Per the germline V gene, CDR1 is SGHSA and CDR2 is FRNQAP. CDR3 DNA, as far as it was read: TGTGCAAGCAGCTTAGTGGGGGGAAACACAGAAGTCTTC. It codes for CASSLVGGNTEVF. The entire CDR3 reads CASSLVGGNTEVFF.

This clone has only a few counts. Gene names are the mouse ones. The observed sequence ends 1 residue before the CDR3 terminus, with the missing tail filled in from the germline J gene. This rearrangement joins TRBV26 to TRBJ2-5; 7 positions match TRBD2. V dropped 4 bases and J dropped 1; count of bases not matched to a gene: 2. This CDR3 comprises 14 residues. Germline V gene sequence: CDR1 KGHPV, CDR2 FQNQEV (reference sequence). CDR3 residues: CASSPGTDQDTQYF. The covered CDR3 bases are TGTGCCAGCAGTCCCGGGACTGACCAAGACACCCAGTAC.

Worth noting for this clone: Gene names denote mouse genes. Coverage ceases 1 residue before the CDR3 finishes, and the germline J gene fills in the end. The V call is TRBV19, the J call TRBJ2-7; 11 bases match TRBD2. The CDR3 covers 15 residues. V dropped 3 bases and J dropped 3; count of bases not matched to a gene: 5. Germline loops: CDR1 FNHDT, CDR2 SITEND (reference sequence). Partial CDR3 DNA: TGTGCCAGCAGTACACTGGGGGGGCTATTCTATGAACAGTAC. Translation: CASSTLGGLFYEQY. The complete CDR3 reads CASSTLGGLFYEQYF.

As concerns this clone: Germline and genes here are mouse. The read falls 1 residue short of the CDR3 end, and the missing part is taken from the germline J gene. The chain carries TRBV13-3 and TRBJ2-4; tentatively, D is TRBD2 (5 bases). With 2 bases removed from V and 4 bases from J, the gap between germline ends came to 8 bases. The CDR3 is 13 amino acids. Germline loops: CDR1 NNHDY, CDR2 SYVADS. The sequenced part of the CDR3 DNA is TGTGCCAGCAGTGAGGTTGGGGAAAACACCTTGTAC. Translating it yields CASSEVGENTLY. In full, the CDR3 reads CASSEVGENTLYF. Full variable domain (missing parts from reference TRBV13-3 and TRBJ2-4): EAAVTQSPRSKVAVTGGKVTLSCHQTNNHDYMYWYRQDTGHGLRLIHYSYVADSTEKGDIPDGYKASRPSQENFSLILELASLSQTAVYFCASSEVGENTLYFGAGTRLSVL.

This clone occurred a few times. Gene names and germline match the mouse. The read halts 1 residue ahead of the CDR3 end, with the missing end drawn from the germline J gene. The chain has TRBV26 and TRBJ2-1; a weak D match, TRBD1 (6 bases). Germline lookup yields CDR1 KGHPV and CDR2 FQNQEV (reference sequence). The CDR3 runs to 13 residues. V was cut by 6 bases and J by 5 bases, with 11 bases left in between. The sequenced part of the CDR3 DNA is TGTGCCAGCAGGCCAACAGGGAATGCTGAGCAGTTC. Translating gives CASRPTGNAEQF. The whole CDR3 protein reads CASRPTGNAEQFF.